A selection of T cell receptor beta chains follows, all from one sample in a study of blood T cell repertoires in COVID-19. Here immunoSEQ multiplex PCR was the method, and the copy in TCRdb shows in-frame clones only, minus some. The sample records 110,000 to 150,000 clones, roughly 88% being singletons. Material: peripheral blood. The source of these receptors is a woman aged 55-70 years with acute or convalescent COVID-19. CDR3s include the opening cysteine and the closing phenylalanine or tryptophan. D genes are given only for firm matches. Some rows have no size entry. The others give once, few or many, or a class for an expanded clone.

v_gene: TRBV7-9; d_gene: .; abundance: .; j_gene: TRBJ2-1; CDR3aa: CATGLVGASSYNEQFF; CDR3nt: TGTGCCACCGGATTGGTGGGGGCCAGCTCCTACAATGAGCAGTTCTTC
v_gene: TRBV15; d_gene: .; abundance: .; j_gene: TRBJ1-6; CDR3aa: CATSRDTEKNSPLHF; CDR3nt: TGTGCCACCAGCAGAGATACCGAGAAAAATTCACCCCTCCACTTT
v_gene: TRBV5-3; d_gene: TRBD2; abundance: .; j_gene: TRBJ2-5; CDR3aa: CARSLASAGGRGTQYF; CDR3nt: TGTGCCAGAAGCTTGGCCTCAGCGGGGGGGCGCGGGACCCAGTACTTC
v_gene: TRBV5-1; d_gene: TRBD1; abundance: once; j_gene: TRBJ1-5; CDR3aa: CASSPDRGGGQPQHF; CDR3nt: TGCGCCAGCAGCCCGGACAGGGGGGGAGGTCAGCCCCAGCATTTT
v_gene: TRBV6-2/TRBV6-3; d_gene: .; abundance: .; j_gene: TRBJ1-1; CDR3aa: CASSLSGGNTEAFF; CDR3nt: TGTGCCAGCAGTCTCTCGGGGGGGAACACTGAAGCTTTCTTT
v_gene: TRBV2; d_gene: .; abundance: .; j_gene: TRBJ2-3; CDR3aa: CASSPPYTDTQYF; CDR3nt: TGTGCCAGCAGCCCTCCCTACACAGATACGCAGTATTTT
v_gene: TRBV5-8; d_gene: .; abundance: .; j_gene: TRBJ1-5; CDR3aa: CASSLGQGDNQPQHF; CDR3nt: TGTGCCAGCAGCTTGGGGCAGGGTGACAATCAGCCCCAGCATTTT
v_gene: TRBV5-6; d_gene: .; abundance: once; j_gene: TRBJ1-6; CDR3aa: CASSLDGDSPLHF; CDR3nt: TGTGCCAGCAGCTTGGACGGAGATTCACCCCTCCACTTT
v_gene: TRBV18; d_gene: .; abundance: few; j_gene: TRBJ2-7; CDR3aa: CASSPGRGGQNEQYF; CDR3nt: TGTGCCAGCTCACCGGGCAGGGGAGGGCAAAACGAGCAGTACTTC
v_gene: TRBV6-5; d_gene: .; abundance: .; j_gene: TRBJ2-3; CDR3aa: CASRLADTQYF; CDR3nt: TGTGCCAGCAGACTCGCAGATACGCAGTATTTT
v_gene: TRBV4-1; d_gene: .; abundance: .; j_gene: TRBJ1-1; CDR3aa: CASSQLMNFEAFF; CDR3nt: TGCGCCAGCAGCCAACTAATGAACTTTGAAGCTTTCTTT
v_gene: TRBV18; d_gene: TRBD1; abundance: .; j_gene: TRBJ1-2; CDR3aa: CASSPRQGANYGYTF; CDR3nt: TGTGCCAGCTCACCAAGACAGGGGGCCAACTATGGCTACACCTTC
v_gene: TRBV5-6; d_gene: .; abundance: .; j_gene: TRBJ1-6; CDR3aa: CASSPVNSPLHF; CDR3nt: TGTGCCAGCAGCCCCGTCAATTCACCCCTCCACTTT
v_gene: TRBV28; d_gene: .; abundance: .; j_gene: TRBJ1-2; CDR3aa: CASSFSGSRGGYTF; CDR3nt: TGTGCCAGCAGTTTCTCGGGATCGCGTGGTGGCTACACCTTC
v_gene: TRBV4-3; d_gene: TRBD1; abundance: .; j_gene: TRBJ1-6; CDR3aa: CASSQPGQRNSPLHF; CDR3nt: TGCGCCAGCAGCCAGCCGGGACAGAGAAATTCACCCCTCCACTTT
v_gene: TRBV7-8; d_gene: TRBD2; abundance: .; j_gene: TRBJ2-2; CDR3aa: CASSLASGGFTGELFF; CDR3nt: TGTGCCAGCAGCTTAGCTAGCGGGGGGTTCACCGGGGAGCTGTTTTTT
v_gene: TRBV6-6; d_gene: .; abundance: once; j_gene: TRBJ1-1; CDR3aa: CASSVTGEAFF; CDR3nt: TGTGCCAGCAGCGTAACAGGAGAAGCTTTCTTT
v_gene: TRBV19; d_gene: .; abundance: .; j_gene: TRBJ1-5; CDR3aa: CASSPHTGLAQPQHF; CDR3nt: TGTGCCAGTAGCCCGCATACAGGGCTGGCTCAGCCCCAGCATTTT
v_gene: TRBV4-1; d_gene: .; abundance: .; j_gene: TRBJ2-2; CDR3aa: CASSQEGGLHTGELFF; CDR3nt: TGCGCCAGCAGCCAAGAAGGGGGATTGCACACCGGGGAGCTGTTTTTT
v_gene: TRBV4-3; d_gene: TRBD2; abundance: .; j_gene: TRBJ2-5; CDR3aa: CASSRQERGVQETQYF; CDR3nt: TGCGCCAGCAGCCGCCAAGAGCGGGGGGTCCAAGAGACCCAGTACTTC
v_gene: TRBV19; d_gene: .; abundance: .; j_gene: TRBJ1-3; CDR3aa: CASLPHSSGNTIYF; CDR3nt: TGTGCCAGCCTTCCTCACTCCTCTGGAAACACCATATATTTT
v_gene: TRBV9; d_gene: .; abundance: .; j_gene: TRBJ1-2; CDR3aa: CASSGTSGRYGYTF; CDR3nt: TGTGCCAGCAGCGGGACATCAGGACGATATGGCTACACCTTC
v_gene: TRBV11-2; d_gene: TRBD1; abundance: .; j_gene: TRBJ2-3; CDR3aa: CASSQTGGSTDTQYF; CDR3nt: TGTGCCAGCAGCCAGACAGGGGGTAGCACAGATACGCAGTATTTT
v_gene: TRBV7-8; d_gene: TRBD1; abundance: .; j_gene: TRBJ1-6; CDR3aa: CASSSLTGTGVSPLHF; CDR3nt: TGTGCCAGCAGCTCCCTCACCGGGACAGGGGTCTCACCCCTCCACTTT
v_gene: TRBV7-2; d_gene: TRBD1; abundance: .; j_gene: TRBJ1-5; CDR3aa: CASSLLSGTGLNQPQHF; CDR3nt: TGTGCCAGCAGCTTACTATCCGGGACAGGGCTCAATCAGCCCCAGCATTTT
v_gene: TRBV7-2; d_gene: TRBD1; abundance: .; j_gene: TRBJ1-1; CDR3aa: CASSLVTTDRAAFF; CDR3nt: TGTGCCAGCAGCTTAGTTACGACGGACAGGGCCGCTTTCTTT
v_gene: TRBV19; d_gene: .; abundance: .; j_gene: TRBJ1-5; CDR3aa: CASSGQLNQPQHF; CDR3nt: TGTGCCAGTAGCGGACAGCTCAATCAGCCCCAGCATTTT
v_gene: TRBV11-1; d_gene: .; abundance: .; j_gene: TRBJ2-5; CDR3aa: CASSLTIQLQETQYF; CDR3nt: TGTGCCAGCAGCTTGACTATACAGCTCCAAGAGACCCAGTACTTC
v_gene: TRBV6-4; d_gene: .; abundance: .; j_gene: TRBJ2-3; CDR3aa: CASSDTSASTDTQYF; CDR3nt: TGTGCCAGCAGTGACACCAGTGCTAGCACAGATACGCAGTATTTT
v_gene: TRBV7-2; d_gene: TRBD1; abundance: .; j_gene: TRBJ1-6; CDR3aa: CASSYTGGNSPLHF; CDR3nt: TGTGCCAGCAGCTATACAGGGGGTAATTCACCCCTCCACTTT
v_gene: TRBV3-1/TRBV3-2; d_gene: TRBD2; abundance: .; j_gene: TRBJ2-3; CDR3aa: CASSQAPSGGGADTQYF; CDR3nt: TGTGCCAGCAGCCAAGCACCTAGCGGGGGGGGCGCAGATACGCAGTATTTT
v_gene: TRBV3-1/TRBV3-2; d_gene: TRBD1; abundance: .; j_gene: TRBJ1-4; CDR3aa: CASSQTSGGQERKKLFF; CDR3nt: TGTGCCAGCAGCCAAACCTCCGGGGGACAGGAGAGGAAAAAACTGTTTTTT
v_gene: TRBV5-4; d_gene: .; abundance: few; j_gene: TRBJ1-2; CDR3aa: CASSLRVNYGYTF; CDR3nt: TGTGCCAGCAGCTTGCGGGTTAACTATGGCTACACCTTC
v_gene: TRBV5-1; d_gene: TRBD1; abundance: .; j_gene: TRBJ2-1; CDR3aa: CASRRQGTNEQFF; CDR3nt: TGCGCCAGCCGCCGACAGGGCACCAATGAGCAGTTCTTC
v_gene: TRBV11-2; d_gene: TRBD2; abundance: .; j_gene: TRBJ2-7; CDR3aa: CASSLMAGGLGYEQYF; CDR3nt: TGTGCCAGCAGCTTAATGGCGGGGGGGTTGGGCTACGAGCAGTACTTC
v_gene: TRBV5-6; d_gene: .; abundance: .; j_gene: TRBJ2-1; CDR3aa: CASSLLSGYNEQFF; CDR3nt: TGTGCCAGCAGCTTACTTAGCGGATACAATGAGCAGTTCTTC
v_gene: TRBV19; d_gene: TRBD1; abundance: .; j_gene: TRBJ1-5; CDR3aa: CASSIATGASNQPQHF; CDR3nt: TGTGCCAGTAGTATAGCGACAGGGGCTAGCAATCAGCCCCAGCATTTT
v_gene: TRBV4-2; d_gene: TRBD2; abundance: .; j_gene: TRBJ2-2; CDR3aa: CASSQLTSGGAGELFF; CDR3nt: TGTGCCAGCAGCCAATTGACTAGCGGGGGGGCCGGGGAGCTGTTTTTT
v_gene: TRBV6-5; d_gene: .; abundance: .; j_gene: TRBJ1-1; CDR3aa: CASRPSGRMNTEAFF; CDR3nt: TGTGCCAGCCGCCCCAGCGGACGAATGAACACTGAAGCTTTCTTT
v_gene: TRBV19; d_gene: .; abundance: .; j_gene: TRBJ2-7; CDR3aa: CASSSRSSSYEQYF; CDR3nt: TGTGCCAGTAGTAGCCGTTCTAGCTCCTACGAGCAGTACTTC
v_gene: TRBV14; d_gene: .; abundance: .; j_gene: TRBJ1-4; CDR3aa: CASRLRRGIGEKLFF; CDR3nt: TGTGCCAGCAGATTAAGACGAGGGATAGGAGAAAAACTGTTTTTT
v_gene: TRBV6-2/TRBV6-3; d_gene: .; abundance: .; j_gene: TRBJ1-5; CDR3aa: CASSTPNQPQHF; CDR3nt: TGTGCCAGCAGTACACCCAATCAGCCCCAGCATTTT
v_gene: TRBV6-5; d_gene: TRBD1; abundance: .; j_gene: TRBJ1-2; CDR3aa: CASSSIATGGSYTF; CDR3nt: TGTGCCAGCAGTTCGATTGCAACAGGGGGAAGCTACACCTTC
v_gene: TRBV6-2/TRBV6-3; d_gene: .; abundance: .; j_gene: TRBJ2-7; CDR3aa: CASSYSNTPDSRTVLEQYF; CDR3nt: TGTGCCAGCAGTTACTCGAATACCCCGGACAGCCGGACAGTCTTAGAGCAGTACTTC
v_gene: TRBV21-1; d_gene: .; abundance: few; j_gene: TRBJ1-2; CDR3aa: CASSKVGGDDYGYTF; CDR3nt: TGTGCCAGCAGCAAAGTAGGGGGGGACGACTATGGCTACACCTTC
v_gene: TRBV20-1; d_gene: TRBD2; abundance: .; j_gene: TRBJ2-7; CDR3aa: CSAGLVYEQYF; CDR3nt: TGCAGTGCTGGACTAGTGTACGAGCAGTACTTC
v_gene: TRBV12-3/TRBV12-4; d_gene: .; abundance: once; j_gene: TRBJ1-1; CDR3aa: CAIIQVLSTEAFF; CDR3nt: TGTGCCATCATACAGGTCCTTTCCACTGAAGCTTTCTTT
v_gene: TRBV28; d_gene: TRBD1; abundance: .; j_gene: TRBJ2-7; CDR3aa: CASSFLGQPSYEQYF; CDR3nt: TGTGCCAGCAGTTTTCTGGGACAGCCCTCCTACGAGCAGTACTTC
v_gene: TRBV4-3; d_gene: TRBD1; abundance: .; j_gene: TRBJ2-3; CDR3aa: CASSLNTQGGTDTQYF; CDR3nt: TGCGCCAGCAGCCTGAACACTCAGGGGGGCACAGATACGCAGTATTTT
v_gene: TRBV5-6; d_gene: .; abundance: .; j_gene: TRBJ1-1; CDR3aa: CASSLGQARGEAFF; CDR3nt: TGTGCCAGCAGCTTGGGCCAGGCAAGGGGTGAAGCTTTCTTT
v_gene: TRBV19; d_gene: .; abundance: .; j_gene: TRBJ2-1; CDR3aa: CASSTGLGIPNEQFF; CDR3nt: TGTGCCAGTAGTACTGGCCTAGGAATCCCCAATGAGCAGTTCTTC
v_gene: TRBV19; d_gene: TRBD1; abundance: .; j_gene: TRBJ2-7; CDR3aa: CASSSTGFSYEQYF; CDR3nt: TGTGCCAGTAGCTCGACAGGGTTTTCCTACGAGCAGTACTTC
v_gene: TRBV6-2/TRBV6-3; d_gene: .; abundance: once; j_gene: TRBJ1-5; CDR3aa: CASSPHTGLGGFYQPQHF; CDR3nt: TGTGCCAGCAGTCCACACACAGGCTTGGGGGGATTTTATCAGCCCCAGCATTTT
v_gene: TRBV11-2; d_gene: TRBD2; abundance: .; j_gene: TRBJ2-1; CDR3aa: CASSSRLAGRPGEQFF; CDR3nt: TGTGCCAGCAGCTCACGACTAGCGGGGAGGCCGGGTGAGCAGTTCTTC